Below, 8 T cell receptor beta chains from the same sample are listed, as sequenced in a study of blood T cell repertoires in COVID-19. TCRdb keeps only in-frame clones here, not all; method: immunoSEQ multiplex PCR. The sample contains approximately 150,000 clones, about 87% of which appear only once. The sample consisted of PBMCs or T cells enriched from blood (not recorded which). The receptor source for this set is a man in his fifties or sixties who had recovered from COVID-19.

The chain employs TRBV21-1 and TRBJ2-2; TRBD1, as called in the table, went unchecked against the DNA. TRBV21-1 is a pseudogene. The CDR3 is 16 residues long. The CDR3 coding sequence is TGTGCCAGCAGCAAGTGGGACAGGGGGCTCACCGGGGAGCTGTTTTTT. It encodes CASSKWDRGLTGELFF.

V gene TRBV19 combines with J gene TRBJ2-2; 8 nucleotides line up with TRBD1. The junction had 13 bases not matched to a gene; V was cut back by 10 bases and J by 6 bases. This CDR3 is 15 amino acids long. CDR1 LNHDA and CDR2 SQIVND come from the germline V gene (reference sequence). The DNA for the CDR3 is TGTGCCACCAAACTAGGGCAGGGGGCGCCCGGGGAGCTGTTTTTT. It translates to CATKLGQGAPGELFF.

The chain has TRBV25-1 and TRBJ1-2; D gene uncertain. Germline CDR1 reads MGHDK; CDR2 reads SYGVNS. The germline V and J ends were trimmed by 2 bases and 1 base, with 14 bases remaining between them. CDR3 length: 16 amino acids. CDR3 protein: CASSEIVSANNYGYTF. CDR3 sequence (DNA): TGTGCCAGCAGTGAAATAGTGTCCGCAAATAACTATGGCTACACCTTC.

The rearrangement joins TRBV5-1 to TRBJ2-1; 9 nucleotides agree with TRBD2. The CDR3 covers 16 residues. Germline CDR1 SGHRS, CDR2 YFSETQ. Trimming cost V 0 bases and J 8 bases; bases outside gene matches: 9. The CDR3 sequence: CASSLVTAGGPDEQFF. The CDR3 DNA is TGCGCCAGCAGCTTGGTAACGGCGGGGGGGCCTGATGAGCAGTTCTTC.

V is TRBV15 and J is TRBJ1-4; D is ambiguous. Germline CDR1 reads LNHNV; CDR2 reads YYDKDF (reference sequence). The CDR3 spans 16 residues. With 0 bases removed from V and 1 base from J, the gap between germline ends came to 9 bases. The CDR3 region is CATSRETTGTNEKLFF. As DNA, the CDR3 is TGTGCCACCAGCAGAGAAACGACGGGAACTAATGAAAAACTGTTTTTT.

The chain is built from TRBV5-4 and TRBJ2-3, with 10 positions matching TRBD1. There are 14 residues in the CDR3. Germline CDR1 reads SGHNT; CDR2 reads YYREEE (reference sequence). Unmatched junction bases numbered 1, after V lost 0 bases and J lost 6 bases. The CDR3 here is CASSLGQGADTQYF. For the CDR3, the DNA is TGTGCCAGCAGCTTGGGACAGGGGGCCGATACGCAGTATTTT.

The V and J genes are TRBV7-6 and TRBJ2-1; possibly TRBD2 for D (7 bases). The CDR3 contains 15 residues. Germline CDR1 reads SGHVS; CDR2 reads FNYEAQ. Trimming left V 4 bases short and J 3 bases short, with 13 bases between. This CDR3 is CASSSRGGIYNEQFF. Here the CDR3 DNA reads TGTGCCAGCAGCTCCCGCGGGGGCATCTACAATGAGCAGTTCTTC.

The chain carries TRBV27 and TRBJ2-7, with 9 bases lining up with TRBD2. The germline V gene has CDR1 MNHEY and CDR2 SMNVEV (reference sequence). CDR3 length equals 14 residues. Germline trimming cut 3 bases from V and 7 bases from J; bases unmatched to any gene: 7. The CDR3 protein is CASSFLAGAQEQYF. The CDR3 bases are TGTGCCAGCAGTTTTTTAGCGGGAGCACAAGAGCAGTACTTC.